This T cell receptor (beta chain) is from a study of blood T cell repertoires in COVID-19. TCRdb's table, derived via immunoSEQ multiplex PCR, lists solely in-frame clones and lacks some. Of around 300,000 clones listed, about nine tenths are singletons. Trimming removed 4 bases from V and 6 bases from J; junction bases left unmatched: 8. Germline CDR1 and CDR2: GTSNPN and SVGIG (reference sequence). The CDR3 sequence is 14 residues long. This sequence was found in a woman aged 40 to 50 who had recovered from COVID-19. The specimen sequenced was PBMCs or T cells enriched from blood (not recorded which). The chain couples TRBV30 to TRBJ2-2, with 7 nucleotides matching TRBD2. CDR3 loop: CAWTREGRAGELFF. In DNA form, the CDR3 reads TGTGCCTGGACTAGGGAGGGGAGGGCCGGGGAGCTGTTTTTT.